This T cell receptor beta chain was sequenced during a study of blood T cell repertoires in COVID-19. Across the whole study: The analysed material was cDNA or gDNA that came from T cells, B-cell-depleted T cells, or PBMCs.

The germline CDR1 and CDR2 sequences are MDHEN and SYDVKM. Trimming removed 3 bases at V and 1 base at J, with 7 bases between. CDR3 length: 13 residues. Authors' data handling: How many nucleated cells were present was estimated from reference gene primer amplification. Generated by immunoSEQ multiplex PCR, the TCRdb table keeps only in-frame clones and is missing some. That table is the source of V, J and clone size, and D and trimming were worked out from the DNA. This sample has about 180,000 clones, with approximately 90% found just once. The sequenced sample consisted of peripheral blood. The sequence was obtained from a young woman with acute or convalescent COVID-19. The chain couples TRBV28 to TRBJ2-7; D unresolved. CDR3 protein: CASSLVRSYEQYF. CDR3 bases: TGTGCCAGCAGTTTGGTCAGATCCTACGAGCAGTACTTC.